This paragraph reports one T cell receptor beta chain. Its antigen is undetermined. Germline V gene data show CDR1 as MNHEY and CDR2 as SVGAGI. CDR3 length equals 13 residues. The ends lost 2 bases at V and 6 bases at J; junction bases unmatched: 0. Full-length variable regions came from constant-region reverse primers plus semi-nested Nested Universal Primer A PCR. TCRdb reanalysed the 5' RACE reads using MiXCR and keeps one entry per CDR3 protein. Of under 9,500 distinct CDR3 sequences listed, under 50% were seen once; the top ten hold approximately 2.9%. General study points: Tumor memory CD4+ T cell TCR gene usage was found to cluster with blood and lymph node memory CD4+ cells and with lymph node naive CD4+ cells. The larger cohort examined one V-J beta rearrangement, not whole repertoires. Tumor-infiltrating Treg TCR alpha and beta sequences overlapped most with tumor naive CD4+ T cells, then blood naive.

The sorted Tregs were CD4+CD25+CD127-/low cells. This clonotype originated in a female donor with breast cancer. The genes are TRBV6-5 and TRBJ2-1, with 8 bases that match TRBD2. The specimen was Tregs sorted from a lymph node. This CDR3 reads CASSYGTSNEQFF. The CDR3 DNA sequence: TGTGCCAGCAGTTACGGGACTAGCAATGAGCAGTTCTTC.